The source of this T cell receptor beta chain is a study of T cell responses to AZD1222 COVID-19 vaccine. Sequenced by immunoSEQ multiplex PCR; TCRdb stores in-frame clones only, minus some. Seen here are tens of thousands of clones, 80% to 90% observed once, and the top ten hold roughly 6.3%. This CDR3 region has 15 residues. Germline lookup yields CDR1 LGHDT and CDR2 YNNKEL (reference sequence). J lost 7 bases, V lost 6 bases, and 9 bases had no gene match. This TCR was recovered from an adult in good health. The specimen was peripheral blood, collected on day 0 of AZD1222 vaccination. This chain uses TRBV3-1 (or the pseudogene TRBV3-2) with TRBJ1-6, with 7 bases lining up with TRBD1. The DNA of the CDR3 is TGTGCCAGCAGTCAGGGGGGGCAGGGAAATTCACCCCTCCACTTT. This translates into CASSQGGQGNSPLHF.